This T cell receptor beta chain was found in a study of blood T cell repertoires in COVID-19. Study summary: Italy, Spain and the United States were the sources of the convalescent and acute COVID-19 samples. PBMCs, B-cell-depleted T cells, or T cells provided the cDNA or gDNA that made up the material.

Cohort 3 donors counted as recovered after two negative PCRs, clearance, or resolved symptoms. V was pared by 6 bases and J by 4 bases, with 6 bases between. CDR3 length: 11 residues. From germline, CDR1 is MDHEN and CDR2 SYDVKM. The method was immunoSEQ multiplex PCR; TCRdb's version includes in-frame clones alone and lacks a portion of them. This sample yields a few hundred thousand clones, of which roughly 85% are seen a single time; 18% belongs to the top ten. V gene TRBV28 combines with J gene TRBJ1-1, with unresolved D. This sequence was found in a man in his forties who had recovered from COVID-19. Sequenced material: PBMCs or T cells enriched from blood (not recorded which). CDR3 loop: CASRLATEAFF. In DNA, the CDR3 is TGTGCCAGCAGGTTGGCCACTGAAGCTTTCTTT.